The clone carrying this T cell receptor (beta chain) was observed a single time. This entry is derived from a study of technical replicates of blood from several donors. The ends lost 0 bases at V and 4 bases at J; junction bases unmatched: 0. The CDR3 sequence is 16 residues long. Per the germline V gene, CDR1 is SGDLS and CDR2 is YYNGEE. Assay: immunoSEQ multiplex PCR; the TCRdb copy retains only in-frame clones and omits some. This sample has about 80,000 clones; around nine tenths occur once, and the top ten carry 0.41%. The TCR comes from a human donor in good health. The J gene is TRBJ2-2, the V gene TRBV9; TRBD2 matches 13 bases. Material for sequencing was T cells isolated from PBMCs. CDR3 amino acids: CASSVGTSGSTGELFF. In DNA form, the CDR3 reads TGTGCCAGCAGCGTAGGGACTAGCGGGAGCACCGGGGAGCTGTTTTTT.